This T cell receptor (beta chain) was recovered during a study of cytomegalovirus exposure and HLA in healthy donors. Points from the study as a whole: Highly shared sequence variants in one cluster were likely a sequencing artifact.

Donors in the study were healthy people who gave bone marrow. With 60 Vbeta and 13 Jbeta primers, the PCR was carried out. Here immunoSEQ multiplex PCR was the method, and the copy in TCRdb shows in-frame clones only, minus some. The sample comprises a few hundred thousand clones, over 65% of which are singletons, and around a sixth rests with the top ten. V lost 5 bases, J lost 5 bases, and 15 bases lay in between. Germline lookup yields CDR1 SNHLY and CDR2 FYNNEI. The CDR3 runs to 15 residues. Of note for this clone: Antigen: not known.

Source material: PBMCs. The chain joins TRBV2 to TRBJ2-2, with D perhaps matching TRBD1 (6 bases). The sequence came from a man between 40 and 49 years old in good health and CMV-seronegative. In nucleotides, the CDR3 is TGTGCCAGCAGTTCAGACAGGCTGGGGACCGGGGAGCTGTTTTTT. Residues: CASSSDRLGTGELFF.